The 22 T cell receptor beta chains reported below all come from one sample, sequenced in a study of CD8+ T cells in alopecia areata. Treatment specified: oral pan-JAK inhibitor, 5-10 mg twice daily. RNA extraction was followed by reverse transcription into cDNA, which acted as the sequencing template. Sequencing used immunoSEQ multiplex PCR; TCRdb keeps in-frame clones, though not all of them. This sample has 150,000 to 200,000 clones; 58% occur once, and the top ten carry roughly 16%. The material was CD4+ T cells sorted from blood, obtained at approximately week 60, from a patient treated with tofacitinib. These receptors all stem from a human donor with alopecia areata.

The gene calls are TRBV7-6 and TRBJ2-4; TRBD1 aligns across 11 bases. This CDR3 region has 20 residues. The germline V gene has CDR1 SGHVS and CDR2 FNYEAQ. V shed 5 bases and J 0 bases; nucleotides not matched to a gene: 15. The CDR3 here is CASSEGTKDRGLLAKNIQYF. The CDR3 nucleotides read TGTGCCAGCAGCGAAGGAACTAAGGACAGGGGGCTGTTAGCCAAAAACATTCAGTACTTC.

J is TRBJ2-7 and V is TRBV29-1; TRBD2 aligns across 14 bases. J lost 3 bases, V lost 4 bases, and 8 bases had no gene match. The CDR3 loop spans 16 amino acids. Germline loops: CDR1 SQVTM, CDR2 ANQGSEA. DNA for the CDR3: TGCAGCGTTGCGGGACTAGCGGGGGCCCTTTTCTACGAGCAGTACTTC. Its translation: CSVAGLAGALFYEQYF.

This clone was counted between two and nine times. The chain employs TRBV6-5 and TRBJ1-2, with D maybe TRBD1 (5 bases). The V and J ends lost 6 bases and 8 bases respectively, with 16 bases between them. The V gene's germline CDR1 is MNHEY and CDR2 SVGAGI. This CDR3 region has 13 residues. The CDR3 region has the DNA TGTGCCAGCAGCCGGGGACTATCCGTAGGCTACACCTTC. This codes for CASSRGLSVGYTF.

The chain employs TRBV6-6 and TRBJ1-1; 8 bases fit TRBD1. Germline CDR1 reads MNHNY; CDR2 reads SVGAGI (reference sequence). The CDR3 has 14 amino acids. V was pared by 5 bases and J by 8 bases, with 10 bases of the junction left unmatched. The CDR3 loop reads CASSPSRDRQEAFF. Written as DNA, the CDR3 is TGTGCCAGCAGTCCGTCCCGGGACAGGCAAGAAGCTTTCTTT.

This clone was counted a few times. This chain links TRBV5-6 with TRBJ2-5; D is uncertain. V was shortened by 1 base and J by 5 bases, with 18 bases between the two germline ends. CDR1 is SGHDT, CDR2 YYEEEE, per germline. The length of the CDR3 is 16 residues. CDR3 DNA: TGTGCCAGCAGCTTGCGACGGTCGTTGCTCTTGGAGACCCAGTACTTC. Encoded protein: CASSLRRSLLLETQYF.

This clone showed up just a few times. The chain couples TRBV19 to TRBJ2-7; TRBD1 matches at 11 bases. Germline CDR1 LNHDA, CDR2 SQIVND (reference sequence). V lost 5 bases and J lost 5; bases outside the gene matches: 5. This CDR3 comprises 14 residues. The CDR3 nucleotides are TGTGCCAGTAGTGGCGGGACAGGGGGGAACGAGCAGTACTTC. Its protein product is CASSGGTGGNEQYF.

The V and J genes are TRBV10-3 and TRBJ1-4; unclear D gene. The germline gives CDR1 ENHRY, CDR2 SYGVKD. The CDR3 has 11 residues. V lost 8 bases to trimming and J lost 2 bases, with 3 bases between them. The CDR3 loop is CAIGTNEKLFF. CDR3 coding DNA: TGTGCCATCGGGACTAATGAAAAACTGTTTTTT.

This chain connects TRBV6-6 to TRBJ2-7; D may be TRBD2 (6 bases). The V gene's germline CDR1 is MNHNY and CDR2 SVGAGI (reference sequence). The CDR3 is 14 residues long. Trimming shortened V by 2 bases and J by 7 bases, and 15 bases separated the two germline ends. CDR3 loop: CASSYGTRSGEQYF. The CDR3 DNA follows: TGTGCCAGCAGTTACGGTACAAGGAGCGGGGAGCAGTACTTC.

The V and J genes are TRBV4-1 and TRBJ1-2, with a weak D call TRBD1 (5 bases). CDR3 size: 15 residues. V lost 2 bases, J lost 0 bases, and 10 bases lay in between. CDR1 is MGHRA, CDR2 YSYEKL, per germline. The CDR3 DNA reads TGCGCCAGCAGCCAAATAGACAGAGCTAACTATGGCTACACCTTC. It translates to CASSQIDRANYGYTF.

Only a few counts were recorded for this clone. The rearrangement joins TRBV29-1 to TRBJ2-7, with D perhaps assigned TRBD1 or TRBD2 (5 bases each). The CDR3 runs to 13 residues. The germline V gene encodes CDR1 SQVTM and CDR2 ANQGSEA. With 1 base removed from V and 6 bases from J, the gap between germline ends came to 13 bases. In DNA, the CDR3 is TGCAGCGTTGAAGGAATAGCAGGGAGCGAGCAGTACTTC. Its protein product is CSVEGIAGSEQYF.

This clone turned up a few times. The sample contains more than one DNA sequence encoding this CDR3. The CDR3 region is CAWSPLRSGANVLTF. The CDR3 nucleotides are TGTGCCTGGAGTCCCCTACGTTCTGGGGCCAACGTCCTGACTTTC. This chain connects TRBV30 to TRBJ2-6, with D hard to call. Deletions cut 2 bases from V and 1 base from J, with 9 bases between. The CDR3 covers 15 residues. Germline V gives CDR1 GTSNPN, CDR2 SVGIG (reference sequence).

This chain links TRBV29-1 with TRBJ2-7, with 7 bases aligning to TRBD2. The CDR3 spans 14 residues. V lost 3 bases and J lost 0; bases outside the gene matches: 5. Germline V CDR1 and CDR2: SQVTM, ANQGSEA. The CDR3 coding sequence is TGCAGCGTTGACGGGGGGTCCAACTCCTACGAGCAGTACTTC. Its translation is CSVDGGSNSYEQYF.

The rearrangement joins TRBV6-5 to TRBJ2-7; D unclear. From germline, CDR1 is MNHEY and CDR2 SVGAGI. The V end lost 6 bases, the J end lost 2 bases, and 14 bases lay between the germline ends. This CDR3 has 14 residues. CDR3 in DNA: TGTGCCAGCAGGATAGAAGGTGTGACCTACGAGCAGTACTTC. This sequence encodes CASRIEGVTYEQYF.

V gene TRBV30 combines with J gene TRBJ2-6; maybe TRBD1 (6 bases). Germline loops: CDR1 GTSNPN, CDR2 SVGIG (reference sequence). The CDR3 contains 15 residues. CDR3 in DNA: TGTGCAGGTGACAGGTTTAGCTCTGGGGCCAACGTCCTGACTTTC. The encoded protein is CAGDRFSSGANVLTF.

This clone turned up a few times. This chain links TRBV15 with TRBJ1-4, with no clear D. V lost 1 base and J 0 bases, leaving 9 bases between the germline ends. Per the germline V gene, CDR1 is LNHNV and CDR2 is YYDKDF (reference sequence). This CDR3 region has 16 residues. Here the CDR3 DNA reads TGTGCCACCAGCAGAGCTAAACGCACAACTAATGAAAAACTGTTTTTT. This translates into CATSRAKRTTNEKLFF. The whole variable domain, filled in from reference TRBV15 and TRBJ1-4, reads DAMVIQNPRYQVTQFGKPVTLSCSQTLNHNVMYWYQQKSSQAPKLLFHYYDKDFNNEADTPDNFQSRRPNTSFCFLDIRSPGLGDTAMYLCATSRAKRTTNEKLFFGSGTQLSVL.

The chain joins TRBV6-1 to TRBJ2-5; D uncertain. Germline-derived CDR1 and CDR2 are MNHNS and SASEGT. The V end lost 4 bases, the J end lost 1 base, and 7 bases lay between the germline ends. The CDR3 runs 13 residues. CDR3 in DNA: TGTGCCAGCAGTGTGGGCAGCCAAGAGACCCAGTACTTC. This sequence encodes CASSVGSQETQYF.

There are a few counts of this clone. The rearrangement links TRBV7-2 to TRBJ2-5; D may be TRBD2 (6 bases). Germline lookup yields CDR1 SGHTA and CDR2 FQGNSA. Trimming took 2 bases from V and 0 from J, leaving 10 bases between them. This CDR3 is 15 amino acids long. The CDR3 loop is CASSLSGLNQETQYF. CDR3 DNA: TGTGCCAGCAGCTTATCGGGACTTAACCAAGAGACCCAGTACTTC.

The rearrangement joins TRBV29-1 to TRBJ1-2; possible D gene TRBD1, 6 bases. CDR3 length: 14 amino acids. Trimming stripped 4 bases from V and 3 bases from J, with 15 bases between. Germline CDR1 reads SQVTM; CDR2 reads ANQGSEA. The CDR3 DNA sequence: TGCAGCGTTGCCCTTTCAGGGGCCGACTATGGCTACACCTTC. This encodes CSVALSGADYGYTF.

CDR3 loop: CASSSLSGGKGEQYF. DNA for the CDR3: TGTGCCAGCAGCTCACTTAGCGGGGGCAAGGGCGAGCAGTACTTC. The V and J genes are TRBV11-3 and TRBJ2-7, with 9 bases aligning to TRBD2. The trim removed 4 bases at V and 6 bases at J, leaving 10 bases unmatched. Germline lookup yields CDR1 SGHNT and CDR2 YENEEA. The CDR3 is made up of 15 amino acids.

The rearrangement uses TRBV2 and TRBJ2-7; a possible D gene is TRBD2 (5 bases). Germline CDR1 and CDR2: SNHLY and FYNNEI. The CDR3 is 13 residues long. Trimming left V 5 bases short and J 0 bases short, with 8 bases between. The CDR3 reads CASSPGVSYEQYF. DNA for the CDR3: TGTGCCAGCAGTCCCGGGGTCTCCTACGAGCAGTACTTC.

The chain is built from TRBV18 and TRBJ2-5, with 7 bases aligning to TRBD1. The germline gives CDR1 KGHSH, CDR2 LQKENI. Trimming cost V 4 bases and J 3 bases; bases outside gene matches: 2. There are 13 residues in the CDR3. DNA of the CDR3: TGTGCCAGCTCACAGGGGGCGGAAGAGACCCAGTACTTC. Its protein product is CASSQGAEETQYF.

The V and J genes are TRBV11-1 and TRBJ1-2, with unresolved D. V lost 5 bases and J lost 4, with 8 bases in between. The germline V gene has CDR1 SGHAT and CDR2 FQDESV (reference sequence). CDR3 length: 12 residues. CDR3 in DNA: TGTGCCAGCAGCCCACCCACCTATGGCTACACCTTC. Translated: CASSPPTYGYTF.